The rows below give T cell receptor beta chains drawn from one sample of a study of cytomegalovirus exposure and HLA in healthy donors. Some clones are missing from TCRdb's copy, which holds only in-frame ones; the method was immunoSEQ multiplex PCR. The sample contains about 190,000 clones, 87% of which appear only once. Sequencing input: PBMCs. The receptors were sampled from a man aged 25-45 years in good health and CMV-seronegative. Each CDR3 is given with its conserved first and last residue. The D gene is left open where the match is weak. Clone size is given for some rows only: seen once, a few or many times, or a class if the clone is expanded.

abundance	v_gene	j_gene	d_gene	CDR3nt	CDR3aa
-	TRBV19	TRBJ1-2	-	TGTGCCAGTAGTATAGATCGAGGCTTTGGCGGCAGGGATAGTGGCTACACCTTC	CASSIDRGFGGRDSGYTF
-	TRBV4-1	TRBJ2-1	TRBD2	TGCGCCAGCAGCCAAGTTTCCAGCGGGGCCTACAATGAGCAGTTCTTC	CASSQVSSGAYNEQFF
-	TRBV27	TRBJ2-3	TRBD1	TGTGCCAGCAGTTCCCCACAGGGGAGCACAGATACGCAGTATTTT	CASSSPQGSTDTQYF
-	TRBV14	TRBJ2-5	-	TGTGCCAGCAGCCAAGATCGGGTGGCGCAAGAGACCCAGTACTTC	CASSQDRVAQETQYF
-	TRBV10-3	TRBJ1-4	-	TGTGCCATCAGCCAGGGCCCTGAAAAACTGTTTTTT	CAISQGPEKLFF
-	TRBV27	TRBJ1-2	TRBD1	TGTGCCAGCAGTTTATTGGGGGACAGCCATGGCTACACCTTC	CASSLLGDSHGYTF
-	TRBV10-3	TRBJ1-2	-	TGTGCCATCAAGGTAGGAGGGGCAGACGATGGCTACACCTTC	CAIKVGGADDGYTF
few	TRBV7-2	TRBJ1-3	-	TGTGCCAGCAGCTCGACAGGCGTCTCTGGAAACACCATATATTTT	CASSSTGVSGNTIYF
-	TRBV4-1	TRBJ2-3	-	TGCGCCAGCAGCCTAGGAGGCGGGTCAGATACGCAGTATTTT	CASSLGGGSDTQYF
-	TRBV11-2	TRBJ2-2	-	TGTGCCAGCAGCTTAGTCAGGGCGTTGACCGGGGAGCTGTTTTTT	CASSLVRALTGELFF
-	TRBV6-4	TRBJ2-1	-	TGTGCCAGCAGTGACTCGCGCAGGGTGGGAGAGCAGTTCTTC	CASSDSRRVGEQFF